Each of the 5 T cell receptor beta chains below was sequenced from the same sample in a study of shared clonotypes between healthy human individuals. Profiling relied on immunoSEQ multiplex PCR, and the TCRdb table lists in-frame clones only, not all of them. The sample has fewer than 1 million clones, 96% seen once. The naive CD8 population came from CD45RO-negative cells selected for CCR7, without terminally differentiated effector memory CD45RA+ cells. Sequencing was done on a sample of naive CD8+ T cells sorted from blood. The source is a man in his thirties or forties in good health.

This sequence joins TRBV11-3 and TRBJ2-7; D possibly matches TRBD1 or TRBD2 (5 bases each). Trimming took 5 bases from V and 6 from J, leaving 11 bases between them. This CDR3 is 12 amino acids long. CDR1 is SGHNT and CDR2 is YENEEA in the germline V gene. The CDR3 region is CASSRGTAEQYF. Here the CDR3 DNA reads TGTGCCAGCAGCCGAGGGACGGCCGAGCAGTACTTC.

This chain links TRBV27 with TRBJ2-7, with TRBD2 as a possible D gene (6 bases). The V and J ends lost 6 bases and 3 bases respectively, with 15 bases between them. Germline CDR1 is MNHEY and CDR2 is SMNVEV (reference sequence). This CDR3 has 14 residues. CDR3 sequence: CASRSGPKNYEQYF. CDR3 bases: TGTGCCAGCAGGAGCGGGCCCAAAAACTACGAGCAGTACTTC.

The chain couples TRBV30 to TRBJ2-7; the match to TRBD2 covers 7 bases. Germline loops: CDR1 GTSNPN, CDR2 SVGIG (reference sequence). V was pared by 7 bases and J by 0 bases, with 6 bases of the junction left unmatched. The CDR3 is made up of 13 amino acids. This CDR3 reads CAYGLENSYEQYF. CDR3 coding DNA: TGTGCCTATGGACTAGAAAACTCCTACGAGCAGTACTTC. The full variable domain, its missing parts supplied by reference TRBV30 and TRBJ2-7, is SQTIHQWPATLVQPVGSPLSLECTVEGTSNPNLYWYRQAAGRGLQLLFYSVGIGQISSEVPQNLSASRPQDRQFILSSKKLLLSDSGFYLCAYGLENSYEQYFGPGTRLTVT.

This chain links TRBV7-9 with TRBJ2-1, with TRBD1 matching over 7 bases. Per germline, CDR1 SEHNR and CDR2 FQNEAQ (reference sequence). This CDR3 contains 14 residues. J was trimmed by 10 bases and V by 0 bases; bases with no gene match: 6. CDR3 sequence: CASSLASPQGEQFF. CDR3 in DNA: TGTGCCAGCAGCTTAGCGTCCCCACAGGGGGAGCAGTTCTTC.

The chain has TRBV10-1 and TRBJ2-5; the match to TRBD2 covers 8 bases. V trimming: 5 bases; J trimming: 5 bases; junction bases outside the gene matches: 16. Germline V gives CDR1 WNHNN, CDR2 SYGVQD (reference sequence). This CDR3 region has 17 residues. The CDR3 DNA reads TGCGCCAGCAGTAAAGCACCGAGCGGGAGAGGGATTGAGACCCAGTACTTC. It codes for CASSKAPSGRGIETQYF.